This TCR beta chain appears in the sequencing data of a study of T cells of healthy individuals. The CDR3 is 17 residues long. The germline V and J ends were trimmed by 4 bases and 4 bases, with 20 bases remaining between them. Germline CDR1 is MDHEN and CDR2 is SYDVKM. TCRdb re-called the 5' RACE reads through MiXCR, storing one row per CDR3 protein. The sample records about 96,000 distinct CDR3 sequences, 17% being singletons. This chain connects TRBV28 to TRBJ1-5, with D possibly being TRBD1 (6 bases). The clonotype comes from a human donor in good health. The chain's CDR3 is CASSSGGGPGANQPQHF. For the CDR3, the DNA is TGTGCCAGCAGTTCCGGGGGGGGCCCAGGGGCAAATCAGCCCCAGCATTTT.